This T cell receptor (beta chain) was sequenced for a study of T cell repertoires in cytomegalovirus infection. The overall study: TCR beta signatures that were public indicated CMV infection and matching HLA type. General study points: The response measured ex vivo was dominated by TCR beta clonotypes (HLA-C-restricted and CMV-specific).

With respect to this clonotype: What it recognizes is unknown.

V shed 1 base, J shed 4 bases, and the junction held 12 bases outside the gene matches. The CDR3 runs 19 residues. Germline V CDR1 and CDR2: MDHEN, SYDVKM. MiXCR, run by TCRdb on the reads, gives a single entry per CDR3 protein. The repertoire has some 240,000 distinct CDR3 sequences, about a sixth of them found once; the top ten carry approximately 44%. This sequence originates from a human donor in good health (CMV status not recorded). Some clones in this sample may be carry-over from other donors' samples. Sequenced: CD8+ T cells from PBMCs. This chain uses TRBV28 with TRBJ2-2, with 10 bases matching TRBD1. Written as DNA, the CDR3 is TGTGCCAGCAGTTTATACCCGGGACAGGGGACCCCGGGCACCGGGGAGCTGTTTTTT. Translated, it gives CASSLYPGQGTPGTGELFF.